Below, one T cell receptor beta chain is given with its context. What it binds is unknown. The sample comes from a study of cytomegalovirus exposure and HLA in healthy donors. Study-level findings and limits: Researchers catalogued under 200 TCR beta chains as cytomegalovirus-associated. As was reported, the HLA-A and HLA-B alleles of most subjects were accurately predicted from TCR beta sequences. Indistinguishable V segments, including TRBV6-2 and TRBV6-3, were excluded.

Germline V gene lookup returns CDR1 SGHAT and CDR2 FQNNGV. The CDR3 runs to 16 residues. All the people who gave samples were healthy bone marrow donors. Both 60 Vbeta primers and 13 Jbeta primers went into the PCR. Measured with immunoSEQ multiplex PCR; TCRdb has only the in-frame clones, and not every one. The data show about 190,000 clones, with roughly 77% seen just once and roughly 2.8% held by the top ten. The sample taken for sequencing was PBMCs. The V and J genes are TRBV11-2 and TRBJ2-5; a weak D match, TRBD2 (6 bases). The better agreement between TRBJ2-7 and the DNA end casts doubt on the J call. The receptor's source is a woman aged 25 to 39 in good health and CMV-seropositive. CDR3 coding DNA: TGTGCCAGCAGCCATACAGCGGGTAGGAGCTCCTACGAGCAGTACTTC. Translating it yields CASSHTAGRSSYEQYF.